The source of this T cell receptor (beta chain) is a study of CD8+CD57+ T cells in acquired aplastic anemia. According to the study, genomic DNA was the template for TCR beta VDJ and CDR3 profiling. Via MiXCR, TCRdb re-called the reads, giving one row per CDR3 protein. The data show 200,000 to 300,000 distinct CDR3 sequences, 65% to 90% seen once. The germline gives CDR1 SGDLS, CDR2 YYNGEE. Trimming pared 0 bases from V and 13 bases from J, leaving 21 bases between. The CDR3 runs to 15 residues. All patients picked for sequencing had shown, by flow cytometry, an expansion of CD8+CD57+ cells. Patient blood was sampled before any therapy had been received.

Material for sequencing was sorted CD4+, CD8+, or CD8+CD57+ T cells (not recorded which) from PBMCs. This clonotype was sampled from a human donor with aplastic anemia. The chain couples TRBV9 to TRBJ2-3; D is possibly TRBD2 (6 bases). This chain's CDR3 is CASSVEDYPLDKKYF. The CDR3 DNA follows: TGTGCCAGCAGCGTAGAGGACTATCCCCTGGATAAGAAGTATTTT.